This T cell receptor beta chain was captured by sequencing in a study of blood T cells in healthy people across ages. Study results and limitations: The lack of PBMC sorting stopped any conclusive naive versus antigen-experienced comparison. Total diversity from one million sequenced T cells was likely underestimated.

With a J-beta primer mix and a sample-barcoded 5' primer, a second PCR ran 7 to 11 cycles. Each CDR3 protein gets one entry after TCRdb re-called the 5' RACE reads with MiXCR. The table shows over a million distinct CDR3 sequences, with roughly 43% occurring only once. Germline V gene sequence: CDR1 KGHDR, CDR2 SFDVKD. CDR3 length: 13 residues. Deletions cut 3 bases from V and 9 bases from J, with 11 bases between. Concerning this clonotype: Its target is not known.

Source material: blood. This chain joins TRBV24-1 and TRBJ1-5; tentative D call: TRBD1 (5 bases). The origin of this receptor is a young woman in good health. In nucleotides, the CDR3 is TGTGCCACCAGTGATCATATGGGGGGGCCCCAGCATTTT. The encoded protein is CATSDHMGGPQHF.